This passage covers 2 T cell receptor beta chains from one sample sequenced in a study of read filtering for tumor transcriptome and immune sequencing. Molecular barcoded adaptors covering alpha/delta and beta/gamma chains were used on approximately 440 ng RNA. TCRdb re-called the reads with MiXCR, one entry per CDR3 protein. The data hold 48,000 or so distinct CDR3 sequences, with around a fifth observed a single time. Material: a population of CD138-negative cells sorted from bone marrow. The source of these receptors is a donor at least 40 years old with multiple myeloma.

This clonotype came up many times. The gene calls are TRBV6-5 and TRBJ2-7; weak D call: TRBD1 (6 bases). Germline V lookup: CDR1 MNHEY, CDR2 SVGAGI. This CDR3 is 15 amino acids long. Trimming took off 6 bases at V and 0 bases at J, with 15 bases between the two ends. The CDR3 protein is CASSTQGPSSYEQYF. The CDR3 nucleotides read TGTGCCAGCAGCACCCAGGGGCCCAGCTCCTACGAGCAGTACTTC.

This clonotype was seen many times. The chain employs TRBV13 and TRBJ2-3, with 9 positions matching TRBD2. The CDR3 totals 16 residues. J gave up 1 base and V 2 bases, and 4 bases lay outside the gene matches. The germline CDR1 and CDR2 sequences are PRHDT and FYEKMQ (reference sequence). The chain's CDR3 is CASSLKTSGRTDTQYF. As DNA, the CDR3 is TGTGCCAGCAGCTTAAAGACTAGCGGACGCACAGATACGCAGTATTTT.